These 11 T cell receptor beta chains were all obtained from the same sample, sequenced in a study of T cell repertoires in cytomegalovirus infection (dated by TCRdb to between 2017 and 2020). Sequencing relied on an Illumina HiSeq 1500. The raw public data were reprocessed by TCRdb itself: fastp quality trimming at Q25, MiXCR clonotype calling, in-frame beta chains only. Each entry is one CDR3 protein sequence, shown with its most common DNA and genes. This sample holds about 830,000 distinct CDR3 sequences; about 33% were observed only once. Around an eighth of the sample belongs to the ten largest clones. The antigens for these receptors are not known. The sample's treatment or condition, from its label and the paper: in vitro stimulation with specific CMV peptide epitopes to enrich CMV-specific T cells. The sequenced sample was cultured CD8+ T cells from PBMCs, obtained from culture after CMV antigen stimulation. These receptors came from a human donor in good health (CMV status not recorded). Some clones in this sample may be carry-over from other donors' samples.

A word on this clonotype: One base away lies a much larger clone, so this may be a sequencing read error. The V and J genes are TRBV20-1 and TRBJ1-5; 11 nucleotides line up with TRBD1. Germline-derived CDR1 and CDR2 are DFQATT and SNEGSKA (reference sequence). V was pared by 4 bases and J by 5 bases, with 7 bases of the junction left unmatched. This CDR3 is 15 amino acids long. CDR3 DNA sequence: TGCAGTGCTAAAGATCTGGGACAGGGGGATCAGCCCCAGCATTTT. Protein product: CSAKDLGQGDQPQHF.

This clonotype was observed a few times. V gene TRBV7-6 combines with J gene TRBJ2-7; TRBD2 aligns across 7 bases. V shed 2 bases and J 7 bases; nucleotides not matched to a gene: 8. CDR3 size: 14 residues. In germline, CDR1 is SGHVS, CDR2 FNYEAQ. The CDR3 spells CASSLFPGGEEQYV. The CDR3 coding sequence is TGTGCCAGCAGCTTATTCCCTGGGGGGGAAGAGCAGTACGTC.

This chain uses TRBV7-6 with TRBJ1-1, with D possibly matching TRBD1 (5 bases). V was clipped by 5 bases and J by 8 bases, with 15 bases between them. The germline CDR1 and CDR2 sequences are SGHVS and FNYEAQ. The length of the CDR3 is 13 residues. The chain's CDR3 is CASSPTRGGEAFF. Written as DNA, the CDR3 is TGTGCCAGCAGCCCCACGAGGGGCGGAGAAGCTTTCTTT.

V usage is TRBV11-2 and J usage is TRBJ1-1; 9 nucleotides agree with TRBD1. CDR1 and CDR2 from the germline V gene are SGHAT and FQNNGV. The junction had 6 bases not matched to a gene; V was cut back by 3 bases and J by 4 bases. The CDR3 spans 15 residues. The CDR3 spells CASSFYRGRVTEAFF. In DNA form, the CDR3 reads TGTGCCAGCAGCTTCTACAGGGGGCGGGTCACTGAAGCTTTCTTT.

The chain links TRBV5-5 to TRBJ2-7; TRBD1 matches 7 bases. CDR1 is SGHKS, CDR2 YYEKEE, per germline (reference sequence). V was pared by 2 bases and J by 7 bases, with 6 bases of the junction left unmatched. The CDR3 spans 13 residues. The CDR3, as DNA: TGTGCCAGCAGCTTTCCGGACAGGTCAGAGCAGTACGTC. Encoded protein: CASSFPDRSEQYV.

This clonotype was counted a few times. The J gene is TRBJ2-2, the V gene TRBV7-9; D uncertain. Germline V gene data show CDR1 as SEHNR and CDR2 as FQNEAQ (reference sequence). There are 13 residues in the CDR3. V lost 5 bases, J lost 4 bases, and 8 bases lay in between. This CDR3 reads CASSPDFTGELFF. As DNA, the CDR3 is TGTGCCAGCAGCCCAGACTTCACCGGGGAGCTGTTTTTT.

This clonotype was seen a handful of times. This chain uses TRBV2 with TRBJ2-2; unclear D gene. The CDR3 is made up of 12 amino acids. The ends were cut back, 5 bases at V and 5 bases at J, with 6 bases in the middle. Germline CDR1 SNHLY, CDR2 FYNNEI. The CDR3 here is CASSRTTGELFF. The CDR3 DNA is TGTGCCAGCAGTCGGACGACCGGGGAGCTGTTTTTT.

V and J are TRBV27 and TRBJ1-1, with D tentatively TRBD1 (5 bases). V was shortened by 6 bases and J by 4 bases, with 18 bases between the two germline ends. Germline CDR1 reads MNHEY; CDR2 reads SMNVEV (reference sequence). The CDR3 loop spans 15 amino acids. CDR3 residues: CASSSGEGAVTEAFF. The CDR3 region has the DNA TGTGCCAGCAGCTCCGGGGAAGGGGCGGTCACTGAAGCTTTCTTT.

In its sample, this clonotype was seen many times. The chain combines TRBV7-2 with TRBJ1-2, with D maybe TRBD1 (6 bases). Trimming left V 2 bases short and J 4 bases short, with 17 bases between. This CDR3 has 16 amino acids. Germline loops: CDR1 SGHTA, CDR2 FQGNSA. CDR3: CASSLNGGTLGYGYTF. CDR3 DNA: TGTGCCAGCAGCTTAAACGGAGGGACATTGGGCTATGGCTACACCTTC.

The chain has TRBV14 and TRBJ2-7, with a possible D match to TRBD1 (6 bases). Trimming shortened V by 0 bases and J by 2 bases, and 8 bases separated the two germline ends. The CDR3 is 14 residues long. Germline V lookup: CDR1 SGHDN, CDR2 FVKESK. Written as DNA, the CDR3 is TGTGCCAGCAGCCAAGATGGACAGCCCTACGAGCAGTACGTC. Protein product: CASSQDGQPYEQYV.

The chain uses TRBV7-3 and TRBJ1-4; D not certain. Germline CDR1 is SGHTA and CDR2 is FQGTGA. V was cut by 1 base and J by 7 bases, with 7 bases left in between. CDR3 length equals 13 residues. The CDR3 DNA is TGTGCCAGCAGCTTAATGGGCGGTGAAAAACTGTTTTTT. Residues: CASSLMGGEKLFF.